This is a list of T cell receptor beta chains from one sample in a study of blood T cell repertoires in COVID-19. Profiled with immunoSEQ multiplex PCR; TCRdb holds only in-frame clones, not every one. The data hold 120,000 to 150,000 clones, with roughly 84% observed a single time. Sequenced input: PBMCs or T cells enriched from blood (not recorded which). Every receptor here comes from a man aged 35-49 years with acute COVID-19. CDR3s include the opening cysteine and the closing phenylalanine or tryptophan. The order of the fields is V gene, J gene, CDR3 protein.

TRBV7-2	TRBJ2-1	CASSLGRLGRNEQFF
TRBV5-1	TRBJ1-2	CASSGGQGIHRDGYTF
TRBV19	TRBJ1-2	CASRSGQGLGGYTF
TRBV6-5	TRBJ2-1	CASSLTAGGTKFF
TRBV6-1	TRBJ2-6	CASSRDIGANVLTF
TRBV7-2	TRBJ2-1	CASSLGIGGVYYNEQFF
TRBV30	TRBJ2-7	CAWTLDRGPLYEQYF
TRBV29-1	TRBJ2-4	CSVGGLAGEVGKNIQYF
TRBV2	TRBJ1-2	CASSESWDTGLYGYTF
TRBV9	TRBJ2-1	CASSLGTSGSSYNEQFF
TRBV15	TRBJ1-5	CATSRDLAEPQHF
TRBV5-6	TRBJ1-6	CASNRGMGSPLHF
TRBV28	TRBJ2-7	CASTLPHTGRVDEQYF
TRBV11-3	TRBJ2-3	CASSLGRSASTDTQYF
TRBV4-3	TRBJ2-1	CASSPQSPQGWDEQFF
TRBV6-5	TRBJ2-3	CASSLAGGGADTQYF
TRBV7-9	TRBJ1-4	CASSSSKAATNEKLFF
TRBV4-3	TRBJ2-7	CASSQDGGAEQYF
TRBV7-2	TRBJ1-2	CASSSTTGTTHLGGGYTF
TRBV7-7	TRBJ2-5	CASSGDTGPQETQYF
TRBV19	TRBJ2-5	CASSTAWGSETQYF
TRBV18	TRBJ2-3	CASSLYPEVRQGSATDTQYF
TRBV13	TRBJ1-1	CASTTGTGGEAFF
TRBV19	TRBJ2-1	CASTMGQEPYNEQFF
TRBV7-9	TRBJ2-1	CASSLSGSNSYNEQFF
TRBV5-4	TRBJ2-7	CASSSGTSGSSYEQYF
TRBV30	TRBJ2-7	CALTTGLESYEQYF
TRBV9	TRBJ1-4	CASSVGSGPNEKLFF
TRBV27	TRBJ2-3	CASSSYTTGSTDTQYF
TRBV19	TRBJ2-3	CASSILGGYATQYF
TRBV5-6	TRBJ1-1	CASSWDRRTEAFF
TRBV6-5	TRBJ2-7	CASSTDRAYEQYF
TRBV6-2/TRBV6-3	TRBJ1-5	CASSPLDREGNQPQHF
TRBV7-9	TRBJ2-1	CASSRQGSSYNEQFF
TRBV18	TRBJ1-6	CASSPPSGIDSPLHF
TRBV7-8	TRBJ1-5	CASSRRDSGYSNQPQHF
TRBV5-1	TRBJ2-1	CASSPGQGPYNEQFF
TRBV28	TRBJ1-2	CASNVRGYYGYTF
TRBV7-8	TRBJ2-6	CASSLRDRGLSGANVLTF
TRBV7-9	TRBJ1-5	CASSLLDNLQHF
TRBV27	TRBJ1-2	CASSRQVGGDYGYTF
TRBV12-3/TRBV12-4	TRBJ2-7	CASSLGTSYEQYF
TRBV6-6	TRBJ1-2	CASSYRREASGYTF
TRBV2	TRBJ1-5	CASRDNRGPQHF
TRBV3-1/TRBV3-2	TRBJ1-6	CASSQVPGSLSPLHF
TRBV6-5	TRBJ2-3	CASSYGAVSTDTQYF
TRBV6-5	TRBJ2-2	CASRRDRRLTGELFF
TRBV16	TRBJ1-1	CASSQYDRGNTEAFF
TRBV5-6	TRBJ1-2	CASSRGAEYGYTF
TRBV30	TRBJ1-1	CAWSNWTGATEAFF
TRBV15	TRBJ2-3	CATSRDRASGTDTQYF